The 15 T cell receptor beta chains below come from one sample, sequenced in a study of blood T cell repertoires in COVID-19. Assay used: immunoSEQ multiplex PCR; TCRdb lists only in-frame clones, some missing. The sample yields roughly 200,000 clones, around nine tenths seen once. The sequencing input was peripheral blood. The receptor source for this set is a man between 40 and 49 years old with active or convalescent COVID-19.

V and J are TRBV18 and TRBJ2-7, with 12 bases fitting TRBD2. CDR1 and CDR2 (germline): KGHSH, LQKENI. The CDR3 length is 14 residues. The V gene end was trimmed by 3 bases and the J gene end by 5 bases; junction bases not matched to a gene: 2. The CDR3 is CASSPRLAGDEQYF. Written as DNA, the CDR3 is TGTGCCAGCTCACCTCGACTAGCGGGGGACGAGCAGTACTTC.

This chain links TRBV7-2 with TRBJ1-1, with D possibly TRBD1 on 5 matching bases. This CDR3 is built from 14 residues. The germline V gene encodes CDR1 SGHTA and CDR2 FQGNSA. V was trimmed by 0 bases and J by 3 bases, leaving 8 bases between them. In DNA, the CDR3 is TGTGCCAGCAGCTTAGCAGGGGTCGACACTGAAGCTTTCTTT. Residues: CASSLAGVDTEAFF.

The rearrangement joins TRBV28 to TRBJ2-7; 9 bases match TRBD1. V was clipped by 4 bases and J by 0 bases; unmatched bases: 7. Per germline, CDR1 MDHEN and CDR2 SYDVKM. The CDR3 covers 16 residues. CDR3 nucleotides: TGTGCCAGCAGTTCCAGGACAGGGGCCACCTCCTACGAGCAGTACTTC. It specifies CASSSRTGATSYEQYF.

This rearrangement joins TRBV11-2 to TRBJ2-7, with 12 bases matching TRBD2. The CDR3 extends over 17 amino acids. Germline CDR1 and CDR2: SGHAT and FQNNGV. V trimming: 0 bases; J trimming: 5 bases; junction bases outside the gene matches: 8. DNA of the CDR3: TGTGCCAGCAGCTTAGATGGGCGGACTAGCGGGACACACGAGCAGTACTTC. Translating gives CASSLDGRTSGTHEQYF.

This clone was detected only a few times. Within the sample, other DNA sequences also encode this same CDR3. V is TRBV5-1 and J is TRBJ1-4; 9 bases are a match to TRBD1. The CDR3 sequence is 14 residues long. Germline CDR1 SGHRS, CDR2 YFSETQ. Trimming took 4 bases from V and 8 from J; bases not matched to a gene: 6. The CDR3 loop is CASSPGTGREKLFF. The CDR3 DNA reads as TGCGCCAGCAGCCCAGGGACAGGGCGGGAAAAACTGTTTTTT.

The chain couples TRBV29-1 to TRBJ2-3; 7 bases fit TRBD1. Germline assignment: CDR1 SQVTM and CDR2 ANQGSEA. Trimming removed 4 bases from V and 2 bases from J; junction bases left unmatched: 6. This CDR3 is 14 amino acids long. CDR3 sequence (DNA): TGCAGCGTTGGCAAGACAGGGAACACAGATACGCAGTATTTT. Its protein product is CSVGKTGNTDTQYF.

This clone was seen only a few times. V gene TRBV9 combines with J gene TRBJ1-1; TRBD1 is a possible D gene (5 bases). Germline V gives CDR1 SGDLS, CDR2 YYNGEE. The CDR3 covers 15 residues. V dropped 0 bases and J dropped 4 bases, with 13 bases sitting between them. CDR3 in DNA: TGTGCCAGCAGCGTAGCTACGGGGGGAGGCACTGAAGCTTTCTTT. Protein: CASSVATGGGTEAFF.

The chain recombines TRBV12-3 or TRBV12-4 with TRBJ2-5, with D perhaps matching TRBD1 (5 bases). This CDR3 has 13 residues. Trimming removed 3 bases at V and 3 bases at J, with 8 bases between. The CDR3, as DNA: TGTGCCAGCAGTTTTTTGACAGAAGAGACCCAGTACTTC. It encodes CASSFLTEETQYF.

V and J are TRBV10-3 and TRBJ1-1; 7 bases are a match to TRBD1. V was pared by 9 bases and J by 2 bases, with 6 bases of the junction left unmatched. This CDR3 is 13 amino acids long. Germline CDR1 and CDR2: ENHRY and SYGVKD. CDR3 residues: CAMNGQANTEAFF. The CDR3 DNA reads as TGTGCCATGAATGGACAGGCTAACACTGAAGCTTTCTTT.

The chain is built from TRBV28 and TRBJ2-3, with D unresolved. CDR3 size: 12 residues. Trimming stripped 2 bases from V and 6 bases from J, with 6 bases between. Per germline, CDR1 MDHEN and CDR2 SYDVKM. This chain's CDR3 is CASSLTMDTQYF. In nucleotides, the CDR3 is TGTGCCAGCAGTTTAACTATGGATACGCAGTATTTT.

This chain uses TRBV28 with TRBJ1-1, with 9 bases fitting TRBD1. CDR1 MDHEN and CDR2 SYDVKM come from the germline V gene. J was trimmed by 1 base and V by 4 bases; bases with no gene match: 4. The CDR3 extends over 15 amino acids. In nucleotides, the CDR3 is TGTGCCAGCAGTTCCGGGGGACAGGGGAACACTGAAGCTTTCTTT. Protein product: CASSSGGQGNTEAFF.

The V call is TRBV18, the J call TRBJ2-1; 12 bases are shared with TRBD2. The trim removed 6 bases at V and 5 bases at J, leaving 2 bases unmatched. CDR3 length equals 14 residues. CDR1 is KGHSH and CDR2 is LQKENI in the germline V gene. The CDR3 loop is CASSLAGGNNEQFF. The CDR3 nucleotides are TGTGCCAGCTCCCTAGCGGGGGGGAACAATGAGCAGTTCTTC.

DNA of the CDR3: TGTGCCTGGAGAGGGACTAGCGGTCCCTCCTACAATGAGCAGTTCTTC. It specifies CAWRGTSGPSYNEQFF. The genes are TRBV30 and TRBJ2-1; TRBD2 matches at 11 bases. Trimming at V came to 3 bases and at J to 0 bases, leaving 4 bases not matched to a gene. CDR1 and CDR2 (germline): GTSNPN, SVGIG (reference sequence). This CDR3 contains 16 residues.

The CDR3 nucleotides are TGTGCCAGCAGCTTAGATCGCGGGGGGGCCGGTACGCAGTATTTT. The encoded protein is CASSLDRGGAGTQYF. The chain couples TRBV7-2 to TRBJ2-3; 9 bases match TRBD2. This CDR3 is built from 15 residues. V trimming: 1 base; J trimming: 8 bases; junction bases outside the gene matches: 7. CDR1 is SGHTA, CDR2 FQGNSA, per germline.

This clone has only a few counts. The rearrangement joins TRBV20-1 to TRBJ1-5, with 8 nucleotides matching TRBD1. With V trimmed by 3 bases and J by 6 bases, 7 bases remained unmatched. The germline CDR1 and CDR2 sequences are DFQATT and SNEGSKA (reference sequence). The CDR3 length is 14 residues. The CDR3: CSASGQGTRQPQHF. As DNA, the CDR3 is TGCAGTGCTAGTGGACAGGGTACTCGTCAGCCCCAGCATTTT.